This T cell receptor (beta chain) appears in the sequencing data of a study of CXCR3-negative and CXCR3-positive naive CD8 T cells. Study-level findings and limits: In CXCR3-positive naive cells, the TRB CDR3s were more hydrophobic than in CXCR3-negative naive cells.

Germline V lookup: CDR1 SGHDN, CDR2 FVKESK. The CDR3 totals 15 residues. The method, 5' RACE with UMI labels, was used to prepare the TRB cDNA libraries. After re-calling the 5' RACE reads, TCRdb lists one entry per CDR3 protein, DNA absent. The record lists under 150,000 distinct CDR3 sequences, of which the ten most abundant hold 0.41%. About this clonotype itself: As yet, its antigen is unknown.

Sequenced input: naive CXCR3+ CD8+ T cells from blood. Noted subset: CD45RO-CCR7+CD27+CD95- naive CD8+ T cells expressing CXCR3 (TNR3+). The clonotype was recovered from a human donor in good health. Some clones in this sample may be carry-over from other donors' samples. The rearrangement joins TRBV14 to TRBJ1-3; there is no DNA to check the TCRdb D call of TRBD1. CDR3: CASSQVGGSGNTIYF. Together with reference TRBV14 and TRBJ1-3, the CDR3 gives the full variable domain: EAGVTQFPSHSVIEKGQTVTLRCDPISGHDNLYWYRRVMGKEIKFLLHFVKESKQDESGMPNNRFLAERTGGTYSTLKVQPAELEDSGVYFCASSQVGGSGNTIYFGEGSWLTVV.